This is a list of T cell receptor beta chains from one sample in a study of T cell changes during pregnancy in multiple sclerosis. Assay used: immunoSEQ multiplex PCR; TCRdb lists only in-frame clones, some missing. The sample carries over 35,000 clones, about 91% recorded once. Sample: CD8+ T cells from peripheral blood mononuclear cells, taken before pregnancy. The receptors stem from a female donor with multiple sclerosis, enrolled in a pregnancy study. Each CDR3 is given with its conserved first and last residue. The order of the fields is V gene, CDR3 protein.

TRBV5-4	CASSDWTGETEAFF
TRBV7-9	CASSLTGPYPGYTF
TRBV28	CASSSGTGGYEQYF
TRBV7-5	CARIRPCRQSRANVLTF
TRBV7-9	CASSLEKGGGKYEQYF
TRBV23-1	CASSLWPRNTEAFF
TRBV4-2	CASSQDTGHKTYEQYF
TRBV29-1	CSVDLADLTDTQYF
TRBV28	CASSLLAGDYEQYF
TRBV27	CASSFSGSYEQYF
TRBV5-4	CASSLGSNYEQYF
TRBV28	CASSTGGGTEAFF
TRBV4-2	CASSQDPQGSGNEQFF
TRBV16	CASSPRTGVNTEAFF
TRBV6-6	CAIREGPKAFF
TRBV28	CASSDWFSTSGNSSYNEQFF
TRBV29-1	CSVMTSEEYEQYF
TRBV9	CASSPRTGEDYGYTF
TRBV29-1	CSVEQSEAFF
TRBV5-1	CASSAEGDQPQHF
TRBV2	CASYAPRYTF
TRBV4-3	CASSQVTGNTIYF
TRBV6-1	CASTRDRGRSQPQHF